This section outlines one T cell receptor (beta chain) sequence together with its context. Its matching antigen is unknown. This sample is part of a study of cytomegalovirus exposure and HLA in healthy donors. V shed 3 bases and J 7 bases; nucleotides not matched to a gene: 4. Germline assignment: CDR1 KGHSH and CDR2 LQKENI. The CDR3 loop spans 14 amino acids. It was with 60 Vbeta and 13 Jbeta primers that the PCR ran. Sequencing was performed with immunoSEQ multiplex PCR; in TCRdb, only in-frame clones are kept and a portion is missing. The sample lists more than 150,000 clones; 75% to 85% were seen once. Notes on the study in general: Common viral pathogens seemed, in a later analysis, to connect with several of the most significant clusters. Several V segments, TRBV6-2 and TRBV6-3 among them, could not be told apart and were dropped. An analysis was carried out at a later point. It showed that HLA-associated TCR beta chains were more clonally expanded than equally common non-associated chains. Earlier analysis yielded a pattern in which most TCR beta V segments were productive about 87% or about 30% of the time.

The clonotype was recovered from a woman aged 25 to 39 in good health and CMV-seronegative. This chain links TRBV18 with TRBJ2-2; TRBD2 matches at 8 bases. Sequencing was carried out using PBMCs. CDR3 region: CASSPGTRDGELFF. The CDR3 region has the DNA TGTGCCAGCTCACCCGGGACTAGGGACGGGGAGCTGTTTTTT. Based on the CDR3 plus reference TRBV18 and TRBJ2-2, the full variable domain is NAGVMQNPRHLVRRRGQEARLRCSPMKGHSHVYWYRQLPEEGLKFMVYLQKENIIDESGMPKERFSAEFPKEGPSILRIQQVVRGDSAAYFCASSPGTRDGELFFGEGSRLTVL.